One and the same sample provided the 6 T cell receptor beta chains below, sequenced in a study of blood T cell repertoires in COVID-19. TCRdb keeps only in-frame clones here, not all; method: immunoSEQ multiplex PCR. The sample lists about 310,000 clones; around 87% were seen once. The material sequenced was peripheral blood. These receptors were taken from a woman aged 40 to 49 with COVID-19, enrolled during active disease.

The chain recombines TRBV28 with TRBJ2-2; possibly TRBD1 for D (5 bases). Germline V gene data show CDR1 as MDHEN and CDR2 as SYDVKM. Trimming removed 6 bases at V and 5 bases at J, with 10 bases between. This CDR3 is built from 13 residues. The CDR3 sequence is CASRNSGTGELFF. CDR3 sequence (DNA): TGTGCCAGCAGAAATTCAGGGACCGGGGAGCTGTTTTTT.

Only a few counts were recorded for this clone. This chain links TRBV7-8 with TRBJ1-2, with 7 bases lining up with TRBD1. CDR1 is SGHVS and CDR2 is FQNEAQ in the germline V gene. With V trimmed by 5 bases and J by 9 bases, 15 bases remained unmatched. This CDR3 spans 15 amino acids. The CDR3 coding sequence is TGTGCCAGCAGCCCGATTCTGGGACAGCCTCTCCGCTACACCTTC. Encoded protein: CASSPILGQPLRYTF. The whole variable domain, remainder taken from reference TRBV7-8 and TRBJ1-2, is GAGVSQSPRYKVAKRGQDVALRCDPISGHVSLFWYQQALGQGPEFLTYFQNEAQLDKSGLPSDRFFAERPEGSVSTLKIQRTQQEDSAVYLCASSPILGQPLRYTFGSGTRLTVV.

In DNA, the CDR3 is TGTGCCAGCAGCGTAGGGAGCGGGAGCCCGGGGGAGCAGTACTTC. Translated, it gives CASSVGSGSPGEQYF. V usage is TRBV9 and J usage is TRBJ2-7; 8 nucleotides line up with TRBD2. Germline V gene lookup returns CDR1 SGDLS and CDR2 YYNGEE. The V and J ends lost 0 bases and 7 bases, in that order; junction bases with no gene match: 9. This CDR3 spans 15 amino acids. The variable domain in full, completed from reference TRBV9 and TRBJ2-7, reads DSGVTQTPKHLITATGQRVTLRCSPRSGDLSVYWYQQSLDQGLQFLIQYYNGEERAKGNILERFSAQQFPDLHSELNLSSLELGDSALYFCASSVGSGSPGEQYFGPGTRLTVT.

This rearrangement joins TRBV19 to TRBJ2-7; a possible D gene is TRBD2 (6 bases). The length of the CDR3 is 12 residues. The ends were cut back, 3 bases at V and 4 bases at J, with 7 bases in the middle. In germline, CDR1 is LNHDA, CDR2 SQIVND (reference sequence). The CDR3 nucleotides are TGTGCCAGTAGTATGGAGGGATACGAGCAGTACTTC. Protein: CASSMEGYEQYF.

The V and J genes are TRBV5-1 and TRBJ1-2; the D is unclear. The CDR3 covers 12 residues. V gave up 1 base and J gave up 7 bases, with 8 bases separating them. Germline-derived CDR1 and CDR2 are SGHRS and YFSETQ. The CDR3 coding sequence is TGCGCCAGCAGCTTGAGTGGCCCTGGCTACACCTTC. This sequence encodes CASSLSGPGYTF.

Only a few counts were recorded for this clone. V usage is TRBV5-6 and J usage is TRBJ1-2; TRBD1 matches 10 bases. The CDR3 has 15 amino acids. The V segment lost 4 bases and the J segment 4 bases; nucleotides outside the gene matches: 7. CDR1 is SGHDT, CDR2 YYEEEE, per germline. CDR3 amino acids: CASSLGTGAFYGYTF. The CDR3 bases are TGTGCCAGCAGCCTGGGGACAGGGGCTTTCTATGGCTACACCTTC.